This TCR beta chain was sequenced in a study of shared clonotypes between healthy human individuals. This clone was picked up many times. Antigen: not known. Other nucleotide sequences from this sample produce the same CDR3. The protocol was immunoSEQ multiplex PCR, while the TCRdb copy is restricted to in-frame clones and leaves out a portion. The sample gives fewer than 850,000 clones, roughly 88% of which show up once; roughly 36% is in the top ten. Germline V lookup: CDR1 WSHSY, CDR2 SAAADI. The CDR3 is 12 residues long. V gave up 0 bases and J gave up 4 bases, with 4 bases separating them. Study observations and caveats: Generation probabilities were higher for clonotypes shared across all four sorted-subset donors than for unshared ones.

The sequence came from a man between 18 and 29 years old in good health. Some clones in this sample may be carry-over from other donors' samples. This chain uses TRBV10-2 with TRBJ2-7; D uncertain. The sequenced sample was memory CD8+ T cells from PBMCs. Documented subset: CD45RO+ cells pooled with CCR7-negative TemRA cells. The CDR3 sequence is CASSESGYEQYF. CDR3 bases: TGCGCCAGCAGTGAGTCGGGTTACGAGCAGTACTTC.